This is a list of T cell receptor beta chains from one sample in a study of blood T cell repertoires in COVID-19. Generated by immunoSEQ multiplex PCR, the TCRdb table keeps only in-frame clones and is missing some. This table holds roughly 68,000 clones, 70% to 90% found once. The specimen was peripheral blood. The receptors originated from a man aged 50-60 years with acute or convalescent COVID-19. Each CDR3 is given with its conserved first and last residue. Each record gives: clone size, J gene, V gene, D gene, CDR3 protein, CDR3 DNA. A D gene is named only where the DNA matches it firmly. Rows give clone size only sometimes, using once, few, many, or a class for an expanded clone.

NA	TRBJ2-7	TRBV7-9	NA	CASSLGSSGGLYEQYF	TGTGCCAGCAGCTTAGGGTCTTCCGGGGGGCTCTACGAGCAGTACTTC
NA	TRBJ2-7	TRBV6-6	NA	CASRTDTNYEQYF	TGTGCCAGCAGAACTGACACAAACTACGAGCAGTACTTC
NA	TRBJ1-2	TRBV5-6	TRBD1	CASSWRDSTYYGYTF	TGTGCCAGCAGCTGGAGGGACAGCACTTACTATGGCTACACCTTC
medium-sized	TRBJ1-5	TRBV7-9	NA	CASSLGPRCLDQPQHF	TGTGCCAGCAGCTTAGGTCCCAGGTGCCTCGATCAGCCCCAGCATTTT
NA	TRBJ2-3	TRBV24-1	NA	CATSDLGGTAGTQYF	TGTGCCACCAGTGATTTGGGGGGGACTGCGGGAACGCAGTATTTT
NA	TRBJ2-1	TRBV19	TRBD1	CASSIFSGGDEQFF	TGTGCCAGTAGTATCTTTTCAGGGGGCGATGAGCAGTTCTTC
NA	TRBJ2-7	TRBV19	TRBD1	CASSPGTVYEQYF	TGTGCCAGTAGTCCGGGGACAGTCTACGAGCAGTACTTC
NA	TRBJ2-5	TRBV6-6	NA	CASSYSLAGETQYF	TGTGCCAGCAGTTACTCCTTGGCTGGAGAGACCCAGTACTTC
NA	TRBJ2-1	TRBV7-9	NA	CASTGIDNEQFF	TGTGCCAGTACAGGGATCGACAATGAGCAGTTCTTC
NA	TRBJ1-5	TRBV27	TRBD1	CASRPGTAGPTPQPQHF	TGTGCCAGCAGGCCTGGGACAGCCGGCCCGACTCCTCAGCCCCAGCATTTT
NA	TRBJ2-7	TRBV3-1/TRBV3-2	TRBD1	CASSERQGASEQYF	TGTGCCAGCAGCGAACGACAGGGGGCGAGTGAGCAGTACTTC
NA	TRBJ2-1	TRBV29-1	TRBD1	CSVRDSRSPNEQFF	TGCAGCGTTAGGGACAGTCGCTCCCCAAATGAGCAGTTCTTC
NA	TRBJ1-3	TRBV6-4	NA	CASSDSFLLRDSGNTIYF	TGTGCCAGCAGTGACTCATTTTTACTCAGGGACTCTGGAAACACCATATATTTT
once	TRBJ1-1	TRBV19	TRBD1	CASRPPGQGGTEAFF	TGTGCCAGTAGACCTCCGGGACAGGGGGGCACTGAAGCTTTCTTT
NA	TRBJ2-5	TRBV7-8	NA	CASSSYRPGKETQYF	TGTGCCAGCAGCTCATACCGCCCCGGGAAGGAGACCCAGTACTTC
NA	TRBJ1-1	TRBV5-1	NA	CASSPPADSQAFF	TGCGCCAGCAGCCCGCCGGCAGACTCGCAGGCTTTCTTT
NA	TRBJ2-5	TRBV2	TRBD1	CASSWQGDLQETQYF	TGTGCCAGCAGTTGGCAGGGGGATCTACAAGAGACCCAGTACTTC
NA	TRBJ2-2	TRBV30	TRBD2	CAWRNPGGGMGGELFF	TGTGCCTGGCGCAACCCCGGGGGGGGCATGGGCGGGGAGCTGTTTTTT
NA	TRBJ2-3	TRBV19	NA	CASSISRGDSDTQYF	TGTGCCAGTAGTATTTCGCGGGGCGACTCAGATACGCAGTATTTT
NA	TRBJ2-7	TRBV24-1	NA	CATSDGSHEQYF	TGTGCCACCAGTGACGGGAGCCACGAGCAGTACTTC
NA	TRBJ2-5	TRBV7-8	NA	CASSLLVGQETQYF	TGTGCCAGCAGCCTACTAGTTGGGCAAGAGACCCAGTACTTC
NA	TRBJ2-1	TRBV15	NA	CATSSLLSIEQFF	TGTGCCACCAGCAGCCTACTATCTATTGAGCAGTTCTTC
NA	TRBJ2-2	TRBV3-1/TRBV3-2	TRBD2	CASSQGLAGNTGELFF	TGTGCCAGCAGCCAGGGACTAGCGGGTAACACCGGGGAGCTGTTTTTT
few	TRBJ2-1	TRBV30	NA	CAWSPASSYNEQFF	TGTGCCTGGAGTCCAGCTAGCTCCTACAATGAGCAGTTCTTC
few	TRBJ2-5	TRBV24-1	NA	CATSDLGQSQETQYF	TGTGCCACCAGTGATTTGGGACAGTCTCAAGAGACCCAGTACTTC
once	TRBJ1-1	TRBV25-1	TRBD1	CASTRTGVSTEAFF	TGTGCCAGCACTAGGACAGGGGTGAGCACTGAAGCTTTCTTT
NA	TRBJ2-3	TRBV27	TRBD2	CASSSTGGGAVDTQYF	TGTGCCAGCAGCTCAACGGGCGGGGGGGCCGTAGATACGCAGTATTTT
NA	TRBJ2-5	TRBV2	NA	CASSFTKETQYF	TGTGCCAGCAGTTTTACAAAAGAGACCCAGTACTTC
once	TRBJ1-2	TRBV29-1	TRBD1	CSVDEWGTGGGYTF	TGCAGCGTTGATGAATGGGGGACAGGGGGTGGCTACACCTTC
NA	TRBJ2-1	TRBV21-1	NA	CASSKAIGRDRGLSGEQFF	TGTGCCAGCAGCAAAGCAATAGGTCGGGACAGGGGGCTCTCGGGTGAGCAGTTCTTC
NA	TRBJ1-5	TRBV3-1/TRBV3-2	NA	CASSGQLGNQPQHF	TGTGCCAGCAGTGGGCAGTTAGGCAATCAGCCCCAGCATTTT
NA	TRBJ2-7	TRBV24-1	TRBD1	CATSDRQGPGEQYF	TGTGCCACCAGTGACAGACAGGGGCCAGGGGAGCAGTACTTC
NA	TRBJ2-4	TRBV5-1	TRBD2	CASSLAPSGGLAKNIQYF	TGCGCCAGCAGCTTGGCCCCTAGCGGGGGACTAGCCAAAAACATTCAGTACTTC
NA	TRBJ2-3	TRBV5-1	NA	CASSSFSTDTQYF	TGCGCCAGCAGCTCATTTAGCACAGATACGCAGTATTTT
NA	TRBJ2-3	TRBV7-2	NA	CASSQPRGTDTQYF	TGTGCCAGCAGCCAGCCTCGGGGCACAGATACGCAGTATTTT
few	TRBJ2-1	TRBV7-6	NA	CASSPLESHNEQFF	TGTGCCAGCAGCCCACTAGAGAGCCACAATGAGCAGTTCTTC
NA	TRBJ1-1	TRBV7-9	NA	CASSLRGTEAFF	TGTGCCAGCAGCTTACGGGGTACTGAAGCTTTCTTT
NA	TRBJ1-1	TRBV7-6	NA	CASSLDGTEAFF	TGTGCCAGCAGCTTAGACGGCACTGAAGCTTTCTTT
NA	TRBJ2-7	TRBV6-5	TRBD2	CATRTSGASYEQYF	TGTGCCACCAGGACTAGCGGGGCCTCCTACGAGCAGTACTTC
NA	TRBJ1-1	TRBV11-2	NA	CASSLGSGVENTEAFF	TGTGCCAGCAGCTTGGGGTCGGGGGTCGAAAACACTGAAGCTTTCTTT
NA	TRBJ2-5	TRBV19	TRBD2	CASSISRGWQETQYF	TGTGCCAGTAGTATTTCGCGGGGGTGGCAAGAGACCCAGTACTTC
NA	TRBJ2-5	TRBV7-3	TRBD1	CASSSGGQVRETQYF	TGTGCCAGCAGCTCGGGCGGACAGGTTCGAGAGACCCAGTACTTC
NA	TRBJ1-1	TRBV7-9	NA	CASSPGPTGAFF	TGTGCCAGCAGCCCCGGACCGACAGGAGCTTTCTTT
NA	TRBJ2-1	TRBV5-6	NA	CASSNSISGHNEQFF	TGTGCCAGCAGCAACAGTATCAGCGGACACAATGAGCAGTTCTTC
NA	TRBJ1-6	TRBV10-3	NA	CAISESQGGNSPLHF	TGTGCCATCAGTGAGTCTCAGGGAGGTAATTCACCCCTCCACTTT
NA	TRBJ2-6	TRBV7-8	TRBD2	CASSLRWRGGPGANVLTF	TGTGCCAGCAGCTTACGGTGGCGGGGGGGGCCTGGGGCCAACGTCCTGACTTTC
NA	TRBJ1-6	TRBV18	TRBD1	CASSRGTGGSPLHF	TGTGCCAGCTCACGTGGGACAGGGGGTTCACCCCTCCACTTT
NA	TRBJ2-1	TRBV19	NA	CASSITGAYNEQFF	TGTGCCAGTAGTATAACCGGGGCCTACAATGAGCAGTTCTTC
NA	TRBJ2-1	TRBV5-6	NA	CASSLFSGANTGAYNEQFF	TGTGCCAGCAGCTTGTTTAGCGGGGCCAATACAGGGGCCTACAATGAGCAGTTCTTC
NA	TRBJ2-2	TRBV27	TRBD1	CASSPKPGQGIGELFF	TGTGCCAGCAGTCCAAAACCGGGACAGGGAATCGGGGAGCTGTTTTTT
NA	TRBJ2-5	TRBV14	NA	CASSQDHVVQAETQYF	TGTGCCAGCAGCCAAGATCATGTGGTCCAAGCAGAGACCCAGTACTTC
NA	TRBJ2-5	TRBV6-6	NA	CASSPARGGEETQYF	TGTGCCAGCAGCCCCGCCCGAGGAGGAGAAGAGACCCAGTACTTC
NA	TRBJ2-5	TRBV5-5	NA	CASSQEGAGETQYF	TGTGCCAGCAGCCAGGAGGGGGCGGGAGAGACCCAGTACTTC
NA	TRBJ2-1	TRBV7-6	TRBD2	CASSLGKRGEENEQFF	TGTGCCAGCAGCTTAGGTAAGCGGGGGGAGGAAAATGAGCAGTTCTTC
NA	TRBJ1-3	TRBV15	NA	CATSPRLSGNTIYF	TGTGCCACCAGCCCCCGTCTCTCTGGAAACACCATATATTTT
NA	TRBJ1-1	TRBV28	NA	CASSEAGAKTEAFF	TGTGCCAGCAGCGAAGCGGGGGCAAAGACTGAAGCTTTCTTT
NA	TRBJ1-2	TRBV18	NA	CASSPQPAQQYGYTF	TGTGCCAGCTCACCACAACCCGCCCAACAGTATGGCTACACCTTC
once	TRBJ2-1	TRBV30	TRBD1	CAWSGGGSGLDEQFF	TGTGCCTGGAGTGGAGGGGGCTCAGGGCTCGATGAGCAGTTCTTC
few	TRBJ2-7	TRBV4-1	NA	CASSQDGTGYEQYF	TGCGCCAGCAGCCAAGACGGTACTGGCTACGAGCAGTACTTC